This TCR beta chain stems from a study of control samples from healthy donors and cancer patients. The count of this clone is one. Generated by immunoSEQ multiplex PCR, the TCRdb table keeps only in-frame clones and is missing some. The sample holds fewer than 200,000 clones; about 94% are singletons and the top ten take roughly 4.3%. Germline lookup yields CDR1 DFQATT and CDR2 SNEGSKA (reference sequence). The CDR3 sequence is 12 residues long. V lost 3 bases, J lost 3 bases, and 6 bases lay in between. The chain has TRBV20-1 and TRBJ1-5; D gene uncertain. This receptor was taken from a woman aged 60 to 75 in good health. Sequencing input: blood. In nucleotides, the CDR3 is TGCAGTGCTAGTCGACCCAATCAGCCCCAGCATTTT. Translated: CSASRPNQPQHF.